Following are 26 T cell receptor beta chains from one sample sequenced in a study of sequential checkpoint blockade in melanoma. The treatment here: randomized to nivolumab then ipilimumab (arm A) or the reverse (arm B). Repertoires were generated with immunoSEQ multiplex PCR, while TCRdb's copy carries only in-frame clones and drops some. Of thousands of clones listed, roughly 28% are singletons. The source was tumor tissue (inferred from file names), collected from a patient given nivolumab and ipilimumab in sequence. All receptors derive from a human donor with melanoma.

This chain connects TRBV2 to TRBJ1-3; D possibly corresponds to TRBD1 (5 bases). The germline V gene encodes CDR1 SNHLY and CDR2 FYNNEI. CDR3 length: 16 residues. The germline V and J ends were trimmed by 6 bases and 4 bases, with 19 bases remaining between them. In DNA form, the CDR3 reads TGTGCCAGCAGAACCACGGGCGCGGGGGTGGGAAACACCATATATTTT. Protein: CASRTTGAGVGNTIYF. Full variable domain (remainder filled in from reference TRBV2 and TRBJ1-3): EPEVTQTPSHQVTQMGQEVILRCVPISNHLYFYWYRQILGQKVEFLVSFYNNEISEKSEIFDDQFSVERPDGSNFTLKIRSTKLEDSAMYFCASRTTGAGVGNTIYFGEGSWLTVV.

This clone was seen more than once but under ten times. The J gene is TRBJ1-1, the V gene TRBV25-1; no clear D gene. CDR1 is MGHDK and CDR2 is SYGVNS in the germline V gene. This CDR3 has 12 residues. The CDR3 DNA follows: TGTTCCTCGTTAAGGGTGAACACTGAAGCTTTCTTT. Protein sequence: CSSLRVNTEAFF.

This clone was seen ten or more times. The genes are TRBV11-3 and TRBJ1-1; possible D gene TRBD1, 6 bases. V dropped 3 bases and J dropped 4 bases, with 21 bases sitting between them. Germline V gene lookup returns CDR1 SGHNT and CDR2 YENEEA. There are 17 residues in the CDR3. Here the CDR3 reads CASSLAFGGAGFTEAFF. CDR3 sequence (DNA): TGTGCCAGCAGCTTGGCGTTTGGGGGGGCCGGGTTCACTGAAGCTTTCTTT.

The rearrangement uses TRBV19 and TRBJ2-4, with a possible D match to TRBD2 (7 bases). Germline V gene data show CDR1 as LNHDA and CDR2 as SQIVND (reference sequence). V gave up 5 bases and J gave up 1 base, with 18 bases separating them. This CDR3 spans 17 amino acids. CDR3 sequence (DNA): TGTGCCAGTAGTCCACAAAGTGCGGGGGCGGCCAAAAACATTCAGTACTTC. Amino acid sequence: CASSPQSAGAAKNIQYF.

The V gene is TRBV15, the J gene TRBJ2-3; tentatively, D is TRBD2 (7 bases). The CDR3 is 16 amino acids. The V end was cut by 0 bases, the J end by 5 bases, with 15 bases between. Germline lookup yields CDR1 LNHNV and CDR2 YYDKDF (reference sequence). The CDR3 protein is CATSRDRGAGRDTQYF. The CDR3 nucleotides read TGTGCCACCAGCAGAGATCGGGGGGCCGGGCGAGATACGCAGTATTTT.

The chain is built from TRBV6-8 and TRBJ2-2, with D unresolved. Trimming removed 11 bases from V and 3 bases from J, with 10 bases in between. Per the germline V gene, CDR1 is MNHGY and CDR2 is SAAAGT. The CDR3 spans 12 residues. This chain's CDR3 is CAAYSDTGELFF. In nucleotides, the CDR3 is TGTGCCGCCTACTCTGACACCGGGGAGCTGTTTTTT.

The V gene is TRBV6-8, the J gene TRBJ2-7; perhaps TRBD1 as D (6 bases). Germline CDR1 reads MNHGY; CDR2 reads SAAAGT. The CDR3 has 12 amino acids. Trimming removed 11 bases from V and 0 bases from J, with 11 bases in between. CDR3 nucleotide sequence: TGTGCCGTATCAGGGGCCTCCTACGAGCAGTACTTC. The encoded protein is CAVSGASYEQYF.

This clone was observed a few times. V and J are TRBV11-3 and TRBJ1-2; 9 nucleotides align to TRBD1. Germline CDR1 and CDR2: SGHNT and YENEEA. Trimming took 5 bases from V and 6 from J; bases not matched to a gene: 7. The CDR3 extends over 14 amino acids. The CDR3 reads CASSPGQGRDGYTF. CDR3 in DNA: TGTGCCAGCAGCCCAGGACAGGGGAGGGATGGCTACACCTTC.

The gene calls are TRBV30 and TRBJ1-5; D is undetermined. V was trimmed by 0 bases and J by 4 bases, leaving 16 bases between them. Germline CDR1 reads GTSNPN; CDR2 reads SVGIG (reference sequence). This CDR3 comprises 16 residues. The CDR3 sequence is CAWSVVGVPGNQPQHF. For the CDR3, the DNA is TGTGCCTGGAGTGTTGTCGGGGTACCGGGTAATCAGCCCCAGCATTTT. Full variable domain (outside the CDR3, taken from reference TRBV30 and TRBJ1-5): SQTIHQWPATLVQPVGSPLSLECTVEGTSNPNLYWYRQAAGRGLQLLFYSVGIGQISSEVPQNLSASRPQDRQFILSSKKLLLSDSGFYLCAWSVVGVPGNQPQHFGDGTRLSIL.

The chain recombines TRBV5-1 with TRBJ2-3; 10 nucleotides match TRBD2. Germline loops: CDR1 SGHRS, CDR2 YFSETQ. The CDR3 sequence is 18 residues long. V lost 0 bases and J lost 4; bases outside the gene matches: 11. In nucleotides, the CDR3 is TGCGCCAGCAGCTTGGGGCCAGCGGGAGGGCGGAGTGCAGATACGCAGTATTTT. Its translation is CASSLGPAGGRSADTQYF.

This clone was recorded a few times. The gene calls are TRBV9 and TRBJ2-1; 12 bases match TRBD1. This CDR3 is built from 14 residues. CDR1 is SGDLS and CDR2 is YYNGEE in the germline V gene. The junction had 8 bases not matched to a gene; V was cut back by 7 bases and J by 9 bases. CDR3 amino acids: CASSTGTGGLEQFF. CDR3 nucleotides: TGTGCCAGCTCAACCGGGACAGGGGGCCTTGAGCAGTTCTTC.

This sequence joins TRBV6-8 and TRBJ2-7, with 9 bases matching TRBD1. CDR1 is MNHGY and CDR2 is SAAAGT in the germline V gene. V trimming: 5 bases; J trimming: 6 bases; junction bases outside the gene matches: 11. The CDR3 contains 15 residues. The CDR3 DNA reads TGTGCCAGCAGTCCCACCGGGACAGGGTTTTTCGAGCAGTACTTC. Translated: CASSPTGTGFFEQYF.

The chain combines TRBV18 with TRBJ2-2; 10 bases line up with TRBD2. CDR3 length equals 17 residues. Looked up from germline, CDR1 is KGHSH and CDR2 is LQKENI. Trimming took 1 base from V and 2 from J; bases not matched to a gene: 4. The CDR3 DNA sequence: TGTGCCAGCTCACCACGAAGGACTAGCGGTAACACCGGGGAGCTGTTTTTT. Amino acid sequence: CASSPRRTSGNTGELFF.

J is TRBJ1-5 and V is TRBV19, with D unresolved. The germline gives CDR1 LNHDA, CDR2 SQIVND (reference sequence). Trimming removed 3 bases at V and 5 bases at J, with 11 bases between. This CDR3 has 14 residues. The CDR3 reads CASSMREVHQPQHF. CDR3 DNA sequence: TGTGCCAGTAGTATGCGGGAGGTCCATCAGCCCCAGCATTTT.

V and J are TRBV5-1 and TRBJ1-5; 9 nucleotides agree with TRBD1. Losses at the gene ends were 3 bases for V and 5 bases for J; bases not matched to a gene: 6. Germline values: CDR1 SGHRS, CDR2 YFSETQ. The CDR3 extends over 15 amino acids. CDR3 in amino acids: CASSWGTGGDQPQHF. The DNA for the CDR3 is TGCGCCAGCAGCTGGGGTACAGGGGGCGATCAGCCCCAGCATTTT.

Many counts were recorded for this clone. The chain joins TRBV9 to TRBJ2-3; D gene unclear. The V end was cut by 1 base, the J end by 1 base, with 13 bases between. The CDR3 is made up of 16 amino acids. Per the germline V gene, CDR1 is SGDLS and CDR2 is YYNGEE. The CDR3 coding sequence is TGTGCCAGCAGCGTATTTGGGCAACGCGGCACAGATACGCAGTATTTT. This sequence encodes CASSVFGQRGTDTQYF.

The gene calls are TRBV18 and TRBJ1-5; 7 bases are a match to TRBD1. V lost 3 bases to trimming and J lost 3 bases; unmatched junction nucleotides: 5. The CDR3 runs to 15 residues. CDR1 and CDR2 from the germline V gene are KGHSH and LQKENI. The CDR3, as DNA: TGTGCCAGCTCACCTTGGGACAGCAACAATCAGCCCCAGCATTTT. It is translated as CASSPWDSNNQPQHF.

This clone occurred many times. The J gene is TRBJ1-5, the V gene TRBV11-3; 7 bases are a match to TRBD1. The germline CDR1 and CDR2 sequences are SGHNT and YENEEA. The trim removed 5 bases at V and 0 bases at J, leaving 13 bases unmatched. There are 18 residues in the CDR3. The CDR3 coding sequence is TGTGCCAGCAGCCGACTCGGGACAGCCGGTGGTAGCAATCAGCCCCAGCATTTT. Its translation is CASSRLGTAGGSNQPQHF. Full variable domain (outside the CDR3, taken from reference TRBV11-3 and TRBJ1-5): EAGVVQSPRYKIIEKKQPVAFWCNPISGHNTLYWYLQNLGQGPELLIRYENEEAVDDSQLPKDRFSAERLKGVDSTLKIQPAELGDSAVYLCASSRLGTAGGSNQPQHFGDGTRLSIL.

The chain couples TRBV19 to TRBJ1-3, with no clear D. Deletions cut 2 bases from V and 0 bases from J, with 11 bases between. The CDR3 length is 16 residues. Germline values: CDR1 LNHDA, CDR2 SQIVND (reference sequence). The DNA of the CDR3 is TGTGCCAGTAGTATAACGGGTGGAATCTCTGGAAACACCATATATTTT. It specifies CASSITGGISGNTIYF.

This chain uses TRBV19 with TRBJ2-3, with 7 bases aligning to TRBD2. V lost 9 bases to trimming and J lost 8 bases; unmatched junction nucleotides: 8. CDR3 length: 12 amino acids. CDR1 and CDR2 (germline): LNHDA, SQIVND (reference sequence). The CDR3 spells CASSEPGGTQYF. CDR3 coding DNA: TGTGCCAGCAGTGAGCCGGGGGGTACGCAGTATTTT.

The rearrangement uses TRBV9 and TRBJ1-5; 10 nucleotides agree with TRBD1. Germline CDR1 reads SGDLS; CDR2 reads YYNGEE. The length of the CDR3 is 14 residues. Germline trimming cut 9 bases from V and 6 bases from J; bases unmatched to any gene: 9. CDR3 sequence (DNA): TGTGCCACCTCGGGACAGGGGACTGTTCAGCCCCAGCATTTT. Its protein is CATSGQGTVQPQHF.

In this sample, this clone turned up a few times. This chain joins TRBV6-8 and TRBJ2-5; 10 nucleotides agree with TRBD2. Per germline, CDR1 MNHGY and CDR2 SAAAGT. There are 15 residues in the CDR3. Losses at the gene ends were 5 bases for V and 9 bases for J; bases not matched to a gene: 12. CDR3 sequence: CASSEKASGSGSQYF. CDR3 in DNA: TGTGCCAGCAGTGAGAAGGCTAGCGGGAGTGGGTCCCAGTACTTC.

The chain links TRBV9 to TRBJ2-2, with TRBD1 identical over 10 bases. After removal of 4 bases from V and 4 bases from J, the junction contained 7 bases not matched to a gene. This CDR3 has 16 residues. Germline-derived CDR1 and CDR2 are SGDLS and YYNGEE. The CDR3 region is CASSLKRTGGTGELFF. CDR3 nucleotides: TGTGCCAGCAGCTTAAAAAGGACAGGGGGCACCGGGGAGCTGTTTTTT. The full variable domain, with the rest looked up from reference TRBV9 and TRBJ2-2, is DSGVTQTPKHLITATGQRVTLRCSPRSGDLSVYWYQQSLDQGLQFLIQYYNGEERAKGNILERFSAQQFPDLHSELNLSSLELGDSALYFCASSLKRTGGTGELFFGEGSRLTVL.

This clone was seen only a few times. The chain combines TRBV11-3 with TRBJ2-3, with 7 bases fitting TRBD1. Germline-derived CDR1 and CDR2 are SGHNT and YENEEA. Trimming cost V 5 bases and J 6 bases; bases outside gene matches: 11. The CDR3 is 15 residues long. The CDR3 protein is CASSTTGQSSDTQYF. The CDR3 nucleotides are TGTGCCAGCAGCACCACGGGACAGAGTTCCGATACGCAGTATTTT.

This clone was detected a few times. J is TRBJ1-1 and V is TRBV5-1, with a tentative D call TRBD1 (6 bases). Germline V gene lookup returns CDR1 SGHRS and CDR2 YFSETQ. The CDR3 totals 14 residues. Trimming stripped 2 bases from V and 4 bases from J, with 12 bases between. CDR3 loop: CASSLASGVTEAFF. The CDR3, as DNA: TGCGCCAGCAGCTTAGCCTCAGGGGTCACTGAAGCTTTCTTT.

V and J are TRBV18 and TRBJ2-7, with a possible D match to TRBD1 (7 bases). Trimming took off 0 bases at V and 3 bases at J, with 15 bases between the two ends. The CDR3 totals 16 residues. CDR1 and CDR2 from the germline V gene are KGHSH and LQKENI. CDR3 in DNA: TGTGCCAGCTCACCACCGACAGGGAAAGCGGGCTACGAGCAGTACTTC. It encodes CASSPPTGKAGYEQYF.